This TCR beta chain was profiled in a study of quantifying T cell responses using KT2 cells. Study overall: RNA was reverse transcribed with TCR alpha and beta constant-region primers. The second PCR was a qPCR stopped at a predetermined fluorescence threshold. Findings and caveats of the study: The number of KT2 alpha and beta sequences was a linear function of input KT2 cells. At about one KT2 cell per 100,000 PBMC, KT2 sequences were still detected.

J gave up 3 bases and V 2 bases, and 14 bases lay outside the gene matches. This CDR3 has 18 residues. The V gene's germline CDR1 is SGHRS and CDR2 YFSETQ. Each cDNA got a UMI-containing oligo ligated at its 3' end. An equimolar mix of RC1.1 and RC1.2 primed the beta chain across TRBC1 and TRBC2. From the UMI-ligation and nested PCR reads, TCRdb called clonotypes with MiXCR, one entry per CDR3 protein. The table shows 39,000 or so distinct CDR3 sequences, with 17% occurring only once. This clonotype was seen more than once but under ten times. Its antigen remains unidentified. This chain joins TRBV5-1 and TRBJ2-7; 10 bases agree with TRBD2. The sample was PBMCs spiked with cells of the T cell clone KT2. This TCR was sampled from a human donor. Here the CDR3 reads CASSLSGKLAGMNYEQYF. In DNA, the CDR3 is TGCGCCAGCAGCTTAAGCGGTAAACTAGCGGGGATGAACTACGAGCAGTACTTC. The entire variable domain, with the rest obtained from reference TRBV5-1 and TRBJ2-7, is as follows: KAGVTQTPRYLIKTRGQQVTLSCSPISGHRSVSWYQQTPGQGLQFLFEYFSETQRNKGNFPGRFSGRQFSNSRSEMNVSTLELGDSALYLCASSLSGKLAGMNYEQYFGPGTRLTVT.